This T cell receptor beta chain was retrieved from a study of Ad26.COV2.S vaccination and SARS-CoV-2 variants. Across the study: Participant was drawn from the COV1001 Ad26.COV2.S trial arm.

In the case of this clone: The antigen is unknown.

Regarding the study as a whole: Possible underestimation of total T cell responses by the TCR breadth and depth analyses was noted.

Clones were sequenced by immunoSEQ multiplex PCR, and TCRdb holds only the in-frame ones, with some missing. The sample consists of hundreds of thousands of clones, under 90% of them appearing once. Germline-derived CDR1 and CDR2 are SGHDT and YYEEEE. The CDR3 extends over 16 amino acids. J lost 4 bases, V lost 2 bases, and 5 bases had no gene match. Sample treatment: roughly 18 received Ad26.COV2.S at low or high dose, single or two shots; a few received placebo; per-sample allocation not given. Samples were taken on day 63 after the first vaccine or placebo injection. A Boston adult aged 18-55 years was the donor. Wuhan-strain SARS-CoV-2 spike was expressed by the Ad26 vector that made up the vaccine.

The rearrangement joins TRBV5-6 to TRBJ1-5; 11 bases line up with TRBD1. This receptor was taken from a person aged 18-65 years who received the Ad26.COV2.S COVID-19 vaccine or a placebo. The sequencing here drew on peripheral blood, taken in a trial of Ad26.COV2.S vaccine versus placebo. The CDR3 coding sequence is TGTGCCAGCAGCTTTAGGACAGGGGGCCCAAATCAGCCCCAGCATTTT. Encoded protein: CASSFRTGGPNQPQHF. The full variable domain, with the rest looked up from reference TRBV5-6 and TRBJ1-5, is DAGVTQSPTHLIKTRGQQVTLRCSPKSGHDTVSWYQQALGQGPQFIFQYYEEEERQRGNFPDRFSGHQFPNYSSELNVNALLLGDSALYLCASSFRTGGPNQPQHFGDGTRLSIL.